The T cell receptor (beta chain) under discussion was sequenced for a study of blood T cell repertoires in COVID-19. Study overall: The analysed material was cDNA or gDNA that came from T cells, B-cell-depleted T cells, or PBMCs.

This clone was detected only once. V lost 3 bases and J lost 4; bases outside the gene matches: 2. Germline lookup yields CDR1 SEHNR and CDR2 FQNEAQ (reference sequence). The CDR3 consists of 15 residues. Seattle researchers signed up patients amid active infection and tracked them longitudinally. The repertoire was sequenced with immunoSEQ multiplex PCR; TCRdb's copy has only in-frame clones and lacks some. In the table there are about half a million clones, approximately 89% of which are singletons. The sample consisted of peripheral blood. The chain carries TRBV7-9 and TRBJ1-5; 11 bases align to TRBD1. The TCR comes from a man between 18 and 35 years old with COVID-19, enrolled during active disease. The CDR3 region has the DNA TGTGCCAGCAGCTTGGACAGGGGGCGTAATCAGCCCCAGCATTTT. It specifies CASSLDRGRNQPQHF.